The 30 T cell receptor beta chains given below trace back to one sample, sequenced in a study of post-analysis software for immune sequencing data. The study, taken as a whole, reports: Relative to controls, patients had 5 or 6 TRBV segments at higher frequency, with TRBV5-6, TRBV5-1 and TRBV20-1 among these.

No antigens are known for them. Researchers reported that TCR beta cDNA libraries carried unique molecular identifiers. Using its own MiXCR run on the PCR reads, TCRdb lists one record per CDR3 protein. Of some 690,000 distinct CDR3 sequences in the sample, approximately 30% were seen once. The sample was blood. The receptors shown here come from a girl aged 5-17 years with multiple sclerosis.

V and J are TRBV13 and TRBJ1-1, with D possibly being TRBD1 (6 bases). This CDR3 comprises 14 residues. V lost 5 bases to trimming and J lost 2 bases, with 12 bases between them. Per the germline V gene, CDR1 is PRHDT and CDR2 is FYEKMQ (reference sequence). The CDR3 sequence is CASSARGLNTEAFF. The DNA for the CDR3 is TGTGCCAGCAGCGCCCGGGGGCTAAACACTGAAGCTTTCTTT.

In DNA, the CDR3 is TGTGCCAGCAGTTATTGGGGGGGGGCCGGGAACAATGAGCAGTTCTTC. This translates into CASSYWGGAGNNEQFF. The rearrangement links TRBV6-6 to TRBJ2-1; D possibly corresponds to TRBD2 (7 bases). The V and J ends lost 3 bases and 5 bases respectively, with 17 bases between them. Germline CDR1 reads MNHNY; CDR2 reads SVGAGI (reference sequence). The CDR3 extends over 16 amino acids.

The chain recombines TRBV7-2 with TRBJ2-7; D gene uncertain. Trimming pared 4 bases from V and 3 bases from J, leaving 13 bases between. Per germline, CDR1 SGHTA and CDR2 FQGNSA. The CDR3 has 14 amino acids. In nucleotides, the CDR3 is TGTGCCAGCAGCTCCTGGACCACGCACTACGAGCAGTACTTC. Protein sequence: CASSSWTTHYEQYF.

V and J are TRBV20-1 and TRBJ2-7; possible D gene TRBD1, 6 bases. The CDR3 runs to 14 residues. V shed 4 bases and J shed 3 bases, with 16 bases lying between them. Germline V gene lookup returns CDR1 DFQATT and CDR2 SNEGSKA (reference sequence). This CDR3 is CSAIRTGTRYEQYF. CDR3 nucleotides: TGCAGTGCTATTCGTACAGGGACCCGCTACGAGCAGTACTTC.

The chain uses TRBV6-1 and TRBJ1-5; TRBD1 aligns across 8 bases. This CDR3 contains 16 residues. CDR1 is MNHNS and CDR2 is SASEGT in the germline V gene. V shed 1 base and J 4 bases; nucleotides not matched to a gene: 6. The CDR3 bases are TGTGCCAGCAGTGAAGGGACAGGGTTCGGGAATCAGCCCCAGCATTTT. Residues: CASSEGTGFGNQPQHF.

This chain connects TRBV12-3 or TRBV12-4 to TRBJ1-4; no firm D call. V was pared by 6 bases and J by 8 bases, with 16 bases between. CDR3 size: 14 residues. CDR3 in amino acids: CASSRETGSEKLFF. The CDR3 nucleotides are TGTGCCAGCAGCCGAGAAACGGGCAGCGAAAAACTGTTTTTT.

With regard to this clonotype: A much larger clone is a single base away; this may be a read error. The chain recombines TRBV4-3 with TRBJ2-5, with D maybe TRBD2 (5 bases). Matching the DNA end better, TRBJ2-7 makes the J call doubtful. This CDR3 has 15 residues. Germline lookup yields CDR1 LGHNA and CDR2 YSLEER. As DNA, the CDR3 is TGCGCCAGCAGCCTACAGTCCGGGATCCCCTACGAGCAGTACTTC. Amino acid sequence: CASSLQSGIPYEQYF.

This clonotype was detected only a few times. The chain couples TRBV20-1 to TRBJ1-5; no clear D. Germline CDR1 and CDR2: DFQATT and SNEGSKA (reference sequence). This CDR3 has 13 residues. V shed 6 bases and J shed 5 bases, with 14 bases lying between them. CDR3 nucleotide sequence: TGCAGTGCCGCATATTCTAGGTATCAGCCCCAGCATTTT. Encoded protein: CSAAYSRYQPQHF.

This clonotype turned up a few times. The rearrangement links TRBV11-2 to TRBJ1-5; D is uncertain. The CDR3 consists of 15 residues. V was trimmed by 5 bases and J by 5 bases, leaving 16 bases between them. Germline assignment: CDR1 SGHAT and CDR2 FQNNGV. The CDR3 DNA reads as TGTGCCAGCAGCCTCAGCCCCCTTAGGGATCAGCCCCAGCATTTT. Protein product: CASSLSPLRDQPQHF.

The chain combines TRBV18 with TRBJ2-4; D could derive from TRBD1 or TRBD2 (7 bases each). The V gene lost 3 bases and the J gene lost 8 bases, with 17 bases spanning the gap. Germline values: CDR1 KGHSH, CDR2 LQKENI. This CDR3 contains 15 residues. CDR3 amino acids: CASSPQGGALDIQYF. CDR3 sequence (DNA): TGTGCCAGCTCACCCCAGGGGGGGGCTTTAGACATTCAGTACTTC.

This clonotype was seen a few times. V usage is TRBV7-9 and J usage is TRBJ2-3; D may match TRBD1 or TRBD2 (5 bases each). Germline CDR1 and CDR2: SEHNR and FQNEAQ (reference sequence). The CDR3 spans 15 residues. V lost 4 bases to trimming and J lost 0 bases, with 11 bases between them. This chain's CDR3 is CASSSSRDSTDTQYF. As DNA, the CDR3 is TGTGCCAGCAGCTCCTCAAGGGACAGCACAGATACGCAGTATTTT.

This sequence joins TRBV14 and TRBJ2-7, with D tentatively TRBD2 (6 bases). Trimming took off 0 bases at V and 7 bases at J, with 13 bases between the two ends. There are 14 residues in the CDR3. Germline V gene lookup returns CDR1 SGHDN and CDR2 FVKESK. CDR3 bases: TGTGCCAGCAGCCAAGACGCGGGGATCGGGGAGCAGTACTTC. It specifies CASSQDAGIGEQYF.

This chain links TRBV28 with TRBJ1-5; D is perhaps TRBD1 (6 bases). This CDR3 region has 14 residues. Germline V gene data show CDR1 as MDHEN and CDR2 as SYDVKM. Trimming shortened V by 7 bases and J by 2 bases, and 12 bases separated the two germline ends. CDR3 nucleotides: TGTGCCAGCACGAGGGGGGTTGGCAATCAGCCCCAGCATTTT. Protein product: CASTRGVGNQPQHF. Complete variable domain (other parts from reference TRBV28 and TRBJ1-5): DVKVTQSSRYLVKRTGEKVFLECVQDMDHENMFWYRQDPGLGLRLIYFSYDVKMKEKGDIPEGYSVSREKKERFSLILESASTNQTSMYLCASTRGVGNQPQHFGDGTRLSIL.

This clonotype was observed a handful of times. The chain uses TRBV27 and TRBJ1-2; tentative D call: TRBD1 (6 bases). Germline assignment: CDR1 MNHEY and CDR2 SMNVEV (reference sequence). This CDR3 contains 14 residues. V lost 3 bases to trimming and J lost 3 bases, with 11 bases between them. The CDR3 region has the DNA TGTGCCAGCAGTTTCGGCAGGGGAGACTATGGCTACACCTTC. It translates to CASSFGRGDYGYTF.

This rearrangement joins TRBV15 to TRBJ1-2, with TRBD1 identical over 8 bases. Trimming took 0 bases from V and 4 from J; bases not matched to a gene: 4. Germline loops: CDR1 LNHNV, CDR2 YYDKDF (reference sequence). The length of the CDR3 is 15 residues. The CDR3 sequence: CATSRDSGQGYGYTF. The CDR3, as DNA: TGTGCCACCAGCAGAGATTCTGGACAGGGCTATGGCTACACCTTC.

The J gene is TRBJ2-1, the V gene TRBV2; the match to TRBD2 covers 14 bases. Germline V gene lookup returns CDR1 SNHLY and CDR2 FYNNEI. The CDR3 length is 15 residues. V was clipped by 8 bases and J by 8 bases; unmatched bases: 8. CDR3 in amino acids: CASRSGLAGDHEQFF. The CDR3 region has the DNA TGTGCCAGCCGATCGGGACTAGCGGGAGATCATGAGCAGTTCTTC.

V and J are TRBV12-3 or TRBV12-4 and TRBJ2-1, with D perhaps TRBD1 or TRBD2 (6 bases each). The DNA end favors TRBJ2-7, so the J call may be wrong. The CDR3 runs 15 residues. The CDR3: CASSLAGGSYNEQYF. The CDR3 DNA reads TGTGCCAGCAGTTTAGCGGGGGGCTCCTACAATGAGCAGTACTTC.

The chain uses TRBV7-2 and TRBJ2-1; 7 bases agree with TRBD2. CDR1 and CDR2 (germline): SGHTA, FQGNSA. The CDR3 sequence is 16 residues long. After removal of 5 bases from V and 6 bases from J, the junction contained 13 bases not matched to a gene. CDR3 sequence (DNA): TGTGCCAGCAGCCCCCCAGGAGCGGGATTCGGCAATGAGCAGTTCTTC. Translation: CASSPPGAGFGNEQFF.

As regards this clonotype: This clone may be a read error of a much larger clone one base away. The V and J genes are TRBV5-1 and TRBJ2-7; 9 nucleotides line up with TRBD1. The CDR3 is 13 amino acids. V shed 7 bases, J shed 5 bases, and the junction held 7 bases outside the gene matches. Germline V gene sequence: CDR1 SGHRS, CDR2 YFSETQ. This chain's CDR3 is CASGSRDRDEQYF. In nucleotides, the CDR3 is TGCGCCAGCGGCAGCCGGGACAGGGACGAGCAGTACTTC. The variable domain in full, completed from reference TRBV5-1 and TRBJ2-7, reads KAGVTQTPRYLIKTRGQQVTLSCSPISGHRSVSWYQQTPGQGLQFLFEYFSETQRNKGNFPGRFSGRQFSNSRSEMNVSTLELGDSALYLCASGSRDRDEQYFGPGTRLTVT.

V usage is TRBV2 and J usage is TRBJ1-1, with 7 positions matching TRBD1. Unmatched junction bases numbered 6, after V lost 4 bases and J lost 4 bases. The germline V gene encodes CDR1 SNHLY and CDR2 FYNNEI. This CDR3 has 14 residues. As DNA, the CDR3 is TGTGCCAGCAGTGTAAGGGCAGGGGGCACTGAAGCTTTCTTT. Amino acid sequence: CASSVRAGGTEAFF.

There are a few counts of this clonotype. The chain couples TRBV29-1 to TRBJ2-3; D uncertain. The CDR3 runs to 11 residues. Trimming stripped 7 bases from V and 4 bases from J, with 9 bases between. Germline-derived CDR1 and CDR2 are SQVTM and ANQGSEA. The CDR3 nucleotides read TGCAGCGCCAAACCGGCAGATACGCAGTATTTT. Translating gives CSAKPADTQYF.

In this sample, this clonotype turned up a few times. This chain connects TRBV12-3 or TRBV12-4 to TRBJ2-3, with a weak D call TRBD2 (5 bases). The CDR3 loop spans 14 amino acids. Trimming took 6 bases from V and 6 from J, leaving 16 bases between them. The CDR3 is CASSLGSHVDTQYF. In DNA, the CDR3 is TGTGCCAGCAGCCTTGGGAGTCACGTGGATACGCAGTATTTT.

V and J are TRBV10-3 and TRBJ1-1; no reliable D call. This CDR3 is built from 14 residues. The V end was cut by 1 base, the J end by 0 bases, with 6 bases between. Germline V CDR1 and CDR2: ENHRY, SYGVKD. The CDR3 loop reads CAISEFEMNTEAFF. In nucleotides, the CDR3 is TGTGCCATCAGTGAGTTCGAGATGAACACTGAAGCTTTCTTT.

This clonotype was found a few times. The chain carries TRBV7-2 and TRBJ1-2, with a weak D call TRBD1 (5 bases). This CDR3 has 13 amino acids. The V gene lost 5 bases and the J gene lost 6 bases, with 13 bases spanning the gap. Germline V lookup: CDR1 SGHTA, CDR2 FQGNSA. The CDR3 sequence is CASSPTAGHGYTF. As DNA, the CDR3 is TGTGCCAGCAGCCCCACGGCAGGGCATGGCTACACCTTC.

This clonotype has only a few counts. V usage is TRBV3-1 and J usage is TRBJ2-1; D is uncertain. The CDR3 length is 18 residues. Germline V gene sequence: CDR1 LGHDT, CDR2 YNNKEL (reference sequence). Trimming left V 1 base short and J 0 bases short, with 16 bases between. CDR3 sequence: CASSQVFFNWSSYNEQFF. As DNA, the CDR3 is TGTGCCAGCAGCCAAGTCTTCTTTAACTGGAGCTCCTACAATGAGCAGTTCTTC.

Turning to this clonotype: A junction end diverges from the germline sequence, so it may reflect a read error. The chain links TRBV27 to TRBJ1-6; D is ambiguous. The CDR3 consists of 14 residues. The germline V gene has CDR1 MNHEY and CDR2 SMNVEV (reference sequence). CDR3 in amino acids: CASSLSSYNSPPHF. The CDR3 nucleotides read TGTGCCAGCAGTTTGAGCTCCTATAATTCACCCCCCCACTTT.

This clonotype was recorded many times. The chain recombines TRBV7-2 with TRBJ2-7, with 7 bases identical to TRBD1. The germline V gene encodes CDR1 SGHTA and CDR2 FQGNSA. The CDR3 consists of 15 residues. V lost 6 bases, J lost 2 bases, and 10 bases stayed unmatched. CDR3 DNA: TGTGCCAGCAGTTACGGTGGGCAGGGGGCCTACGAGCAGTACTTC. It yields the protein CASSYGGQGAYEQYF.

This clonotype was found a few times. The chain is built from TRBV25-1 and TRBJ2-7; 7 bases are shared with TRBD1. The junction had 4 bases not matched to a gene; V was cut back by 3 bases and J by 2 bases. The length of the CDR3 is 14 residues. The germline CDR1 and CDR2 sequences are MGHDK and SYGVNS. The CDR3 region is CASSDGDRTYEQYF. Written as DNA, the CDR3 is TGTGCCAGCAGTGACGGGGACAGAACCTACGAGCAGTACTTC.

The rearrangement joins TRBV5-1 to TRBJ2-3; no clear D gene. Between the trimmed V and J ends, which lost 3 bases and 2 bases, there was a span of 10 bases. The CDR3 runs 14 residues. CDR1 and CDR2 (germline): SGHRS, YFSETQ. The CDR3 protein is CASSWKGYTDTQYF. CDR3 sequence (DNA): TGCGCCAGCAGCTGGAAGGGTTACACAGATACGCAGTATTTT.

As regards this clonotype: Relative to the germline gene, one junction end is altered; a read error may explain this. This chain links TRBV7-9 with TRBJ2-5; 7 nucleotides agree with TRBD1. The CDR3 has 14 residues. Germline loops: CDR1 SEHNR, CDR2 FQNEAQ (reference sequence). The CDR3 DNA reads TGTTCCAGCAGCAGTCGCGGACAGGCAGAGACCCAGTACTTC. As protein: CSSSSRGQAETQYF.